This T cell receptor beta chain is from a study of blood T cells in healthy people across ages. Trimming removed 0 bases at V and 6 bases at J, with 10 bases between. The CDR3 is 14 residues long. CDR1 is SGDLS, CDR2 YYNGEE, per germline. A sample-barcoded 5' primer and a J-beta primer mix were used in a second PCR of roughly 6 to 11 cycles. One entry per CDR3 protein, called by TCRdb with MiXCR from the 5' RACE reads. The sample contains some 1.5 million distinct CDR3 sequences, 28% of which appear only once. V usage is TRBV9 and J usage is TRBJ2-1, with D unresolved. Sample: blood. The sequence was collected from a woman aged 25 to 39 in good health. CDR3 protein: CASSVGSESNEQFF. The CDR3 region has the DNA TGTGCCAGCAGCGTAGGGTCTGAGAGCAATGAGCAGTTCTTC. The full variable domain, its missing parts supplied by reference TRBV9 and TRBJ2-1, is DSGVTQTPKHLITATGQRVTLRCSPRSGDLSVYWYQQSLDQGLQFLIQYYNGEERAKGNILERFSAQQFPDLHSELNLSSLELGDSALYFCASSVGSESNEQFFGPGTRLTVL.